The TCR beta chain under discussion was sequenced for a study of blood T cell repertoires in COVID-19. Produced via immunoSEQ multiplex PCR; TCRdb's table is partial and in-frame only. The sample lists some 90,000 clones, approximately 89% occurring once. Germline values: CDR1 MDHEN, CDR2 SYDVKM. This CDR3 spans 13 amino acids. Trimming left V 3 bases short and J 5 bases short, with 10 bases between. The TCR originated in an elderly woman with active COVID-19. What was sequenced was peripheral blood. The chain employs TRBV28 and TRBJ2-5; a possible D gene is TRBD2 (5 bases). The CDR3 region has the DNA TGTGCCAGCAGTTTCGGGGTGTTGGAGACCCAGTACTTC. Translation: CASSFGVLETQYF.